This T cell receptor (beta chain) was recorded in a study of PD-L1 blockade in urothelial cancer. Study in general: Earlier, patients had received 0 to 3 chemotherapy regimens.

Each PCR contained spiked-in synthetic TCR analog templates. The method was immunoSEQ multiplex PCR; TCRdb's version includes in-frame clones alone and lacks a portion of them. Among around 45,000 clones listed, more than 75% were seen once. The time point denotes: pretreatment peripheral blood. The CDR3 spans 18 residues. CDR1 is KGHSH, CDR2 LQKENI, per germline. After removal of 2 bases from V and 4 bases from J, the junction contained 10 bases not matched to a gene. This chain links TRBV18 with TRBJ2-7; 14 nucleotides match TRBD2. The sequence came from a man between 50 and 59 years old with urothelial cancer. This sample comprised PBMCs, obtained around atezolizumab (anti-PD-L1) treatment. The CDR3 is CASSPYGLAGGPTYEQYF. Here the CDR3 DNA reads TGTGCCAGCTCACCATACGGACTAGCGGGAGGCCCCACTTACGAGCAGTACTTC.